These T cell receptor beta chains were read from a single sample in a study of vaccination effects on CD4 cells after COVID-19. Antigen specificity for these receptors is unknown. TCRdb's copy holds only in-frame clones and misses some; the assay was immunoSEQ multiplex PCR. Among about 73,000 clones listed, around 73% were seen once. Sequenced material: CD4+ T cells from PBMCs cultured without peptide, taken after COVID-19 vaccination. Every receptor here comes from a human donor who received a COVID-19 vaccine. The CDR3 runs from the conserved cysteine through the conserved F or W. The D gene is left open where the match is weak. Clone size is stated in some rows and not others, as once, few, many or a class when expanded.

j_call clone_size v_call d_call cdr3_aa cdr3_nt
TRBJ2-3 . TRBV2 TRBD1 CASSEADPGTGTDTQYF TGTGCCAGCAGTGAAGCGGATCCCGGGACAGGCACAGATACGCAGTATTTT
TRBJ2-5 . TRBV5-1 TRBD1 CASSWDRLQETQYF TGCGCCAGCTCGTGGGACAGGCTCCAAGAGACCCAGTACTTC
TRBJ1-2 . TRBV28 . CASSPSSNYGYTF TGTGCCAGCAGTCCCTCCTCTAACTATGGCTACACCTTC
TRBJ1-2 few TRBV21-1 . CASSKEPGLRYGYTF TGTGCCAGCAGCAAAGAACCAGGGCTAAGATATGGCTACACCTTC
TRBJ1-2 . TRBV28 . CASSSPPGNNYGYTF TGTGCCAGCAGTTCCCCCCCCGGGAATAACTATGGCTACACCTTC
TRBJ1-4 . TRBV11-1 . CASSRATTGPKLFF TGTGCCAGCAGCCGAGCCACTACAGGGCCCAAACTGTTTTTT
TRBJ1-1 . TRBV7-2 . CASSLYTEAFF TGTGCCAGCAGCTTATACACTGAAGCTTTCTTT
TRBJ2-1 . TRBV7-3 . CASSDQGVNEQFF TGTGCCAGCAGCGACCAGGGCGTCAATGAGCAGTTCTTC
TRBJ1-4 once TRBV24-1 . CATSDPSGTPTNEKLFF TGTGCCACCAGTGATCCCTCGGGCACCCCAACTAATGAAAAACTGTTTTTT
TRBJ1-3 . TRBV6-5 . CASSYSGNTIYF TGTGCCAGCAGTTACTCTGGAAACACCATATATTTT
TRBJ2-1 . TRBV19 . CASRERHSYNEQFF TGTGCCAGTAGGGAAAGGCACTCCTACAATGAGCAGTTCTTC
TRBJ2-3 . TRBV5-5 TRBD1 CASSLDRDRVYF TGTGCCAGCAGCTTGGACCGGGACAGGGTTTATTTT
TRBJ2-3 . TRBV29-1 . CSVDIAGADTQYF TGCAGCGTTGATATCGCAGGGGCAGATACGCAGTATTTT
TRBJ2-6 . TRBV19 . CASSTGPGANVLTF TGTGCCAGTAGTACGGGCCCTGGGGCCAACGTCCTGACTTTC
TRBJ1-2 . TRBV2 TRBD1 CASSTLRDRPGYTF TGTGCCAGCAGTACCCTTAGGGACAGACCGGGCTACACCTTC
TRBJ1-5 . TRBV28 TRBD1 CASSLIPGTGGFNQPQHF TGTGCCAGCAGTTTAATCCCTGGGACAGGGGGATTCAATCAGCCCCAGCATTTT
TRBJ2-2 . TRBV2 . CASSEKEPNTGELFF TGTGCCAGCAGTGAAAAGGAACCGAACACCGGGGAGCTGTTTTTT
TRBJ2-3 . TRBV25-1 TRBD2 CASGSSREITDTQYF TGTGCCAGCGGGTCCTCGCGGGAGATCACAGATACGCAGTATTTT
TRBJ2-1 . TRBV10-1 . CASSESLRGEQFF TGCGCCAGCAGTGAGTCGTTGAGGGGTGAGCAGTTCTTC
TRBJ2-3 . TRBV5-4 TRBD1 CASSEDRARDTQYF TGTGCCAGCAGCGAGGACAGGGCTCGGGATACGCAGTATTTT
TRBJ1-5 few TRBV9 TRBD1 CASSVDGTGGQPQHF TGTGCCAGCAGCGTCGACGGGACAGGGGGCCAGCCCCAGCATTTT
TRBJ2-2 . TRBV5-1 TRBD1 CASRSDRGASYTGELFF TGCGCCAGCAGGTCGGACAGGGGAGCGAGTTACACCGGGGAGCTGTTTTTT
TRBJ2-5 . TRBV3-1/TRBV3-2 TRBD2 CASRDGGRETQYF TGTGCCAGCAGAGACGGGGGGAGGGAGACCCAGTACTTC
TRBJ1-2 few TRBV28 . CASSQQGYGYTF TGTGCCAGCAGTCAACAGGGATATGGCTACACCTTC
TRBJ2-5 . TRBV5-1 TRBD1 CASRRGQGGKGQETQYF TGCGCCAGCAGACGGGGACAGGGAGGGAAGGGGCAAGAGACCCAGTACTTC